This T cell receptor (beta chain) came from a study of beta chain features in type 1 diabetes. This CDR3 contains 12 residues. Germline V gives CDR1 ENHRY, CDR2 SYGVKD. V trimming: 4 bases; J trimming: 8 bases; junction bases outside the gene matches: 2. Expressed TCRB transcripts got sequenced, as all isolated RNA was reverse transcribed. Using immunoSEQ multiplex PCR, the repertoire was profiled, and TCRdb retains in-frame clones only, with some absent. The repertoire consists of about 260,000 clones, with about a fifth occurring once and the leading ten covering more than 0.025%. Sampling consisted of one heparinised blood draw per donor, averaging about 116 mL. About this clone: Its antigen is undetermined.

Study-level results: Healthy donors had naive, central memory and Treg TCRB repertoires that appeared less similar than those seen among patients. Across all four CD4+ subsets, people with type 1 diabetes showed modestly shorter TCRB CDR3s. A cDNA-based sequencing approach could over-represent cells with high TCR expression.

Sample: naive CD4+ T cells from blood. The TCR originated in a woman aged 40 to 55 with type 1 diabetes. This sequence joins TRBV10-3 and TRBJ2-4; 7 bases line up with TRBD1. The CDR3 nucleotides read TGTGCCATCAGTGCAGGGGGTGACATTCAGTACTTC. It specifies CAISAGGDIQYF.